The 11 T cell receptor delta chains listed next were all sequenced from one sample in a study of Vδ1+ human thymocytes. The antigens these receptors bind are not known. Sequences come from RNA converted to cDNA by reverse transcription. Pooled V-gene forward primers with one constant-region reverse primer generated the CDR3 amplicons by multiplex PCR. TCRdb processed the multiplex PCR reads again with the CATT caller. The sample includes around 24,000 delta-chain clones, approximately 32% of them seen just once. Study-wide points: Thymic TRG and TRD repertoires appeared highly polyclonal, with Gaussian CDR3 length distributions.

The sample consisted of Vdelta1+ gamma-delta thymocytes from the thymus. The subset: FACS-sorted CD3+ TCRalphabeta- TCRVdelta1+ TCRVdelta2- thymocytes. The receptors were sampled from a boy under three years old who had congenital heart surgery.

This clone was detected only a few times. The chain recombines TRDV1 with TRDJ1, with 7 bases aligning to TRDD3. J lost 5 bases, V lost 2 bases, and 20 bases had no gene match. Germline V CDR1 and CDR2: TSWWSYY, QGS. The CDR3 consists of 19 residues. The DNA for the CDR3 is TGTGCTCTTGGGGAAGAGGACTTAAACTGGGGAACCCGCCGAGATAAACTCATCTTT. Amino acids: CALGEEDLNWGTRRDKLIF.

This clone was counted between two and nine times. The rearrangement uses TRDV1 and TRDJ1, with 13 bases that match TRDD3. Per germline, CDR1 TSWWSYY and CDR2 QGS. The CDR3 totals 25 residues. V lost 2 bases, J lost 4 bases, and 31 bases stayed unmatched. The DNA of the CDR3 is TGTGCTCTTGGGGAAAGAAATCGATTTGGGGGCCTTCCTACTGGGGGATACGCTCAGGGCGATAAACTCATCTTT. This sequence encodes CALGERNRFGGLPTGGYAQGDKLIF.

Sample share makes this clone medium-sized. The sample contains more than one DNA sequence encoding this CDR3. The rearrangement joins TRDV1 to TRDJ1, with 10 positions matching TRDD3. The germline CDR1 and CDR2 sequences are TSWWSYY and QGS. Trimming took 3 bases from V and 7 from J; bases not matched to a gene: 26. The CDR3 is made up of 21 amino acids. The CDR3 protein is CALGDLLPNGGYACGGTKLIF. In nucleotides, the CDR3 is TGTGCTCTTGGGGACCTCCTTCCCAACGGGGGATACGCGTGTGGTGGTACTAAACTCATCTTT.

Of note for this clone: Distinct nucleotide sequences in the sample also encode this CDR3. This chain links TRDV1 with TRDJ1; maybe TRDD2 (6 bases). The CDR3 is 19 residues long. Trimming took 3 bases from V and 0 from J, leaving 23 bases between them. Per the germline V gene, CDR1 is TSWWSYY and CDR2 is QGS. Here the CDR3 reads CALGESSSPDEPYTDKLIF. For the CDR3, the DNA is TGTGCTCTTGGGGAGTCTTCCTCCCCCGACGAACCATACACCGATAAACTCATCTTT.

The sample holds a few counts of this clone. The chain recombines TRDV1 with TRDJ1, with TRDD3 identical over 10 bases. Unmatched junction bases numbered 23, after V lost 2 bases and J lost 2 bases. Germline-derived CDR1 and CDR2 are TSWWSYY and QGS. The CDR3 sequence is 22 residues long. CDR3 sequence reads: CALGEAYDTPFQVLGDTDKLIF. As DNA, the CDR3 is TGTGCTCTTGGGGAAGCATACGACACGCCATTTCAAGTACTGGGGGATACCGATAAACTCATCTTT.

About this clone itself: This sample includes further DNA sequences coding for the same CDR3. This chain links TRDV1 with TRDJ1, with unresolved D. Germline V lookup: CDR1 TSWWSYY, CDR2 QGS. This CDR3 contains 19 residues. The V end was cut by 0 bases, the J end by 4 bases, with 24 bases between. CDR3 amino acids: CALGELGPPPLPLLDKLIF. The DNA of the CDR3 is TGTGCTCTTGGGGAACTAGGACCACCGCCACTACCGCTGCTCGATAAACTCATCTTT.

The chain links TRDV1 to TRDJ1; D possibly uses TRDD2 or TRDD3 (5 bases each). Trimming took 0 bases from V and 1 from J, leaving 39 bases between them. This CDR3 spans 25 amino acids. Germline values: CDR1 TSWWSYY, CDR2 QGS. The CDR3 here is CALGELGWPTGTVRHLRQSTDKLIF. CDR3 nucleotides: TGTGCTCTTGGGGAACTTGGCTGGCCTACTGGAACTGTGAGGCACCTGAGACAATCCACCGATAAACTCATCTTT.

As concerns this clone: Other DNA sequences in this specimen translate into the identical CDR3. The chain has TRDV1 and TRDJ1; 10 bases are a match to TRDD3. V lost 3 bases to trimming and J lost 7 bases; unmatched junction nucleotides: 26. CDR1 is TSWWSYY, CDR2 QGS, per germline. The CDR3 is 21 amino acids. CDR3 sequence (DNA): TGTGCTCTTGGGGACCTCCTTCCCAACGGGGGATACGCGTGTGGTGGGACTAAACTCATCTTT. Amino acid sequence: CALGDLLPNGGYACGGTKLIF.

The rearrangement uses TRDV1 and TRDJ1, with 13 bases identical to TRDD3. Looked up from germline, CDR1 is TSWWSYY and CDR2 is QGS. CDR3 length: 22 amino acids. The V and J ends lost 1 base and 3 bases, in that order; junction bases with no gene match: 20. CDR3 sequence reads: CALGEPFPTGGYARGNADKLIF. As DNA, the CDR3 is TGTGCTCTTGGGGAACCTTTCCCTACTGGGGGATACGCACGGGGGAACGCCGATAAACTCATCTTT.

This clone is labeled medium-sized (0.01 to 0.1%). The chain has TRDV1 and TRDJ1; D gene unclear. V lost 4 bases and J 0 bases, leaving 6 bases between the germline ends. The V gene's germline CDR1 is TSWWSYY and CDR2 QGS. This CDR3 has 13 residues. CDR3 sequence (DNA): TGTGCTCTTGGGGTCGACAACACCGATAAACTCATCTTT. It is translated as CALGVDNTDKLIF.

Sample share makes this clone medium-sized. Distinct nucleotide sequences in the sample also encode this CDR3. The chain joins TRDV1 to TRDJ1; 9 bases align to TRDD3. With V trimmed by 2 bases and J by 0 bases, 7 bases remained unmatched. The CDR3 runs to 17 residues. The germline V gene has CDR1 TSWWSYY and CDR2 QGS. The DNA for the CDR3 is TGTGCTCTTGGGGAAAATATCCTGGGGGATGACACCGATAAACTCATCTTT. This encodes CALGENILGDDTDKLIF.